This entry is about one TCR beta chain. Trimming took 5 bases from V and 4 from J; bases not matched to a gene: 12. The CDR3 totals 16 residues. Germline CDR1 reads MRHNA; CDR2 reads SNTAGT. Authors' data handling: The authors estimated nucleated cell counts from reference gene primer amplification. Assay used: immunoSEQ multiplex PCR; TCRdb lists only in-frame clones, some missing. The V and J calls and clone size were taken over from that table, and D and trimming were inferred from the DNA. This table holds about 200,000 clones, approximately 86% found once. Participants came from around 25 US areas, aged roughly 18 to 95 years. The data derive from a study of blood T cell repertoires in COVID-19. Study in general: PBMCs, B-cell-depleted T cells, or T cells were the source of the cDNA or gDNA that made up the material.

The sequencing sample was made of PBMCs or T cells enriched from blood (not recorded which). This clonotype was sampled from a woman aged 55-70 years with acute COVID-19. The genes are TRBV6-4 and TRBJ1-1; the match to TRBD1 covers 8 bases. CDR3 residues: CASSHQTGVDGTEAFF. The CDR3 bases are TGTGCCAGCAGTCATCAGACAGGGGTCGACGGCACTGAAGCTTTCTTT.